The sequence of this TCR beta chain was determined in a study of read filtering for tumor transcriptome and immune sequencing. Study-level results: Dropping single-read clonotypes raised IR-seq and RNA-seq shared-clonotype correlation.

This clonotype has a count of ten or more. The antigen remains unidentified. Trimming shortened V by 0 bases and J by 5 bases, and 10 bases separated the two germline ends. CDR1 and CDR2 (germline): LGHDT, YNNKEL (reference sequence). The CDR3 runs 15 residues. The library was built from around 0.4 ug RNA with molecular barcoded adaptors for alpha/delta and beta/gamma chains. TCRdb redid the calling of the reads with MiXCR, one entry per CDR3 protein. The sample consists of 100,000 to 150,000 distinct CDR3 sequences, about 13% of them appearing once. The chain has TRBV3-1 and TRBJ2-2; a weak D match, TRBD2 (5 bases). The sequenced sample consisted of a population of CD138-negative cells sorted from bone marrow. The receptor comes from a donor over 35 with multiple myeloma. CDR3 DNA: TGTGCCAGCAGCCAAGATAGGGAGAGGACCGGGGAGCTGTTTTTT. This gives the protein CASSQDRERTGELFF.